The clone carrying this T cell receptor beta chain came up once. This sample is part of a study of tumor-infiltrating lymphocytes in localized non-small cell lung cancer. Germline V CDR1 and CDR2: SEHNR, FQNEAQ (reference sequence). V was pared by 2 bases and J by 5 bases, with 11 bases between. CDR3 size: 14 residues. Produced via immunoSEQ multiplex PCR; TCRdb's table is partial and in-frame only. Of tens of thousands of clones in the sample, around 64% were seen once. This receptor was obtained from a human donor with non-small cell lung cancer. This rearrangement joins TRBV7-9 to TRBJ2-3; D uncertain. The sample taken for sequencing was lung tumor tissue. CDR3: CASSLNGEEDTQYF. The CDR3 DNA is TGTGCCAGCAGCTTAAATGGTGAGGAAGATACGCAGTATTTT.